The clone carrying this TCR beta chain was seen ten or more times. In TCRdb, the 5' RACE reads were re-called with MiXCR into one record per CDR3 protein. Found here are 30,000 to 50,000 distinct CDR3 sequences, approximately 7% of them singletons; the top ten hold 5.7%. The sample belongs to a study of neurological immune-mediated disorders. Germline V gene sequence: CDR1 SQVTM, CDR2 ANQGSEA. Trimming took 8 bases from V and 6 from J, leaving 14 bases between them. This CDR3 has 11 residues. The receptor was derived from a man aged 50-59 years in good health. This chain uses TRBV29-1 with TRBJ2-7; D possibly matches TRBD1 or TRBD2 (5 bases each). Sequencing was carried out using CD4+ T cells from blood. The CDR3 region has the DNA TGCAGCATCATAAGGGACGGCGAGCAGTACTTC. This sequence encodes CSIIRDGEQYF.